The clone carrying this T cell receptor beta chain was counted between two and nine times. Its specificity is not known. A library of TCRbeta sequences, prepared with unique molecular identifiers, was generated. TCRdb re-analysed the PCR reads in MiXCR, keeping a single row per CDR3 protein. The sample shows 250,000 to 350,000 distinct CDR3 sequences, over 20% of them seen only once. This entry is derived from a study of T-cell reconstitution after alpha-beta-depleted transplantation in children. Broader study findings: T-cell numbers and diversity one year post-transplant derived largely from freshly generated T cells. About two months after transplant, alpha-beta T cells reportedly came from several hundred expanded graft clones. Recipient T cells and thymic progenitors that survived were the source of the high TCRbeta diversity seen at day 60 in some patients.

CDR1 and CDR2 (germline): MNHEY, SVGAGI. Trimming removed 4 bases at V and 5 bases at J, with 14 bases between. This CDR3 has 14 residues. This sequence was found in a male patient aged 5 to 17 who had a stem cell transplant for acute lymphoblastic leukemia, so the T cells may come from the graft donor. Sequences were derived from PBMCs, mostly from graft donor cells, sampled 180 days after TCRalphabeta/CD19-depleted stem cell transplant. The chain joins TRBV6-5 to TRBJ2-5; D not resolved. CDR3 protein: CASSFPGLGETQYF. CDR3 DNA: TGTGCCAGCAGTTTTCCTGGTCTCGGGGAGACCCAGTACTTC.